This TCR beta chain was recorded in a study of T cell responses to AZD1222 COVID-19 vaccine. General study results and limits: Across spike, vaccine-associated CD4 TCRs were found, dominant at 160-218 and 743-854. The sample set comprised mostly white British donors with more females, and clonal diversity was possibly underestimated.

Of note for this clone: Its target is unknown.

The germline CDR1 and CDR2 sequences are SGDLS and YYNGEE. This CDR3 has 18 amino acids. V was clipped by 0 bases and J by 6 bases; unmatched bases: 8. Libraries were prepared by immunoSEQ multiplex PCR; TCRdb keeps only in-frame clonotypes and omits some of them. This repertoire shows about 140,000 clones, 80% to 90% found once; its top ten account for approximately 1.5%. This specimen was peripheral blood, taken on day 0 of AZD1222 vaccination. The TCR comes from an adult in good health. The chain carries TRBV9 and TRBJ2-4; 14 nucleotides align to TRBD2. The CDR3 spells CASSVGPGTSGSGNIQYF. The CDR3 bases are TGTGCCAGCAGCGTAGGGCCCGGGACTAGCGGGAGTGGAAACATTCAGTACTTC.